The T cell receptor beta chain described here comes from a study of blood T cell repertoires in COVID-19. For the study at large: Sites across the United States, Italy and Spain contributed samples from acute and convalescent COVID-19. The analysed material was cDNA or gDNA that came from T cells, B-cell-depleted T cells, or PBMCs.

Germline CDR1 SGHRS, CDR2 YFSETQ. The CDR3 runs 17 residues. Trimming at V came to 3 bases and at J to 1 base, leaving 8 bases not matched to a gene. In the authors' workflow: The assay estimated nucleated cells by amplifying reference gene primers. The protocol was immunoSEQ multiplex PCR, while the TCRdb copy is restricted to in-frame clones and leaves out a portion. That table is the source of V, J and clone size, and D and trimming were worked out from the DNA. This table has tens of thousands of clones, 65% to 85% appearing once. It was during active infection that Seattle patients were enrolled and then longitudinally followed.

Sequencing was carried out using peripheral blood. This clonotype originated in an older man with COVID-19, enrolled during active disease. V usage is TRBV5-1 and J usage is TRBJ2-3; 10 nucleotides align to TRBD1. CDR3 in DNA: TGCGCCAGCAGCTCGGGGACAGGGGCGCAGGGCACAGATACGCAGTATTTT. Its translation is CASSSGTGAQGTDTQYF.